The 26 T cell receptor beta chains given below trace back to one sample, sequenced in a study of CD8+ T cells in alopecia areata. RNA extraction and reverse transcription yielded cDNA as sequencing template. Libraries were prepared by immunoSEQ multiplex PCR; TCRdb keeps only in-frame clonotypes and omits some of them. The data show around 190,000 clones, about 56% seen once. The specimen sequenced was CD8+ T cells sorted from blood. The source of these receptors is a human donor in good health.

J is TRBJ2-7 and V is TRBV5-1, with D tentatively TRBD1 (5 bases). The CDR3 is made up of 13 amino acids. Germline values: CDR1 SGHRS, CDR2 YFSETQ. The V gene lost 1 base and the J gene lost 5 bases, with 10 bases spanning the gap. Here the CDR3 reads CASSLQTANEQYF. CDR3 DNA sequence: TGCGCCAGCAGCTTGCAGACAGCGAACGAGCAGTACTTC.

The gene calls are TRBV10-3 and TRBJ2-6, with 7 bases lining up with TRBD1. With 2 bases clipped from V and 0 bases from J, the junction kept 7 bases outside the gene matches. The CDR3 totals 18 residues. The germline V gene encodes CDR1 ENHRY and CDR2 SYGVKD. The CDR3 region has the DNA TGTGCCATCAGTGAGACGCTTTCAGGGGGCTCTGGGGCCAACGTCCTGACTTTC. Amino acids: CAISETLSGGSGANVLTF.

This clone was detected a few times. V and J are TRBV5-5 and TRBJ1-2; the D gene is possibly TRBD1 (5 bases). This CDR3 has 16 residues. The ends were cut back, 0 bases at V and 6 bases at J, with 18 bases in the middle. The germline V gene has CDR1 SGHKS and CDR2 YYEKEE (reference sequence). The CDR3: CASSLELDTDLHGYTF. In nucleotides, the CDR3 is TGTGCCAGCAGCTTGGAGTTGGACACGGATTTACATGGCTACACCTTC.

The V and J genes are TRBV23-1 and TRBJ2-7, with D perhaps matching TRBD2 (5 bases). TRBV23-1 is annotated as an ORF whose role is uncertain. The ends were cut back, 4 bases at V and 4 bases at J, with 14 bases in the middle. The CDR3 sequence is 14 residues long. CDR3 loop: CASSRGVARYEQYF. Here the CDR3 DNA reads TGCGCCAGCAGTCGGGGAGTAGCTCGGTACGAGCAGTACTTC.

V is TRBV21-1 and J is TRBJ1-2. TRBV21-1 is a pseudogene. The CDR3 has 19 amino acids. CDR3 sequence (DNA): TGTGCCAGCAGCAAAGGGCAACCCCTATGGAGGGCGGCTAACTATGGCTACACCTTC. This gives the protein CASSKGQPLWRAANYGYTF.

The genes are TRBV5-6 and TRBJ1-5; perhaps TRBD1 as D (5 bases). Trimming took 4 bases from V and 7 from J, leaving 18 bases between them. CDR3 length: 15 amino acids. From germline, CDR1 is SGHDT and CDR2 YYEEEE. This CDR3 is CASSTRSGGVQPQHF. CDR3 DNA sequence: TGTGCCAGCAGCACCCGATCTGGGGGGGTACAGCCCCAGCATTTT.

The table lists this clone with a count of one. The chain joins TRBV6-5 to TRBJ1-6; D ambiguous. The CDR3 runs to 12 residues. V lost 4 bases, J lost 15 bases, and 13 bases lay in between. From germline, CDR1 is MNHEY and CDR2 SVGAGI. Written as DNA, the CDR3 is TGTGCCAGCAGTTCCCCCGGCGGGCTCCTCCACTTT. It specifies CASSSPGGLLHF.

DNA of the CDR3: TGCAGCGTTACAGGGGTCGGGGCCAACGTCCTGACTTTC. Amino acids: CSVTGVGANVLTF. The rearrangement uses TRBV29-1 and TRBJ2-6, with 7 bases that match TRBD1. The V gene end was trimmed by 5 bases and the J gene end by 4 bases; junction bases not matched to a gene: 2. Germline V gene lookup returns CDR1 SQVTM and CDR2 ANQGSEA. The CDR3 has 13 amino acids.

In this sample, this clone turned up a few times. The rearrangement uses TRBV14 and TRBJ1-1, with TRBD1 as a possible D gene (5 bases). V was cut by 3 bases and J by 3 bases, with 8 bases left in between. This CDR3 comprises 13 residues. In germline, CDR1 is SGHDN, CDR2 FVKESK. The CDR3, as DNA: TGTGCCAGCAGCCAGTGGGGGGACACTGAAGCTTTCTTT. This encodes CASSQWGDTEAFF.

CDR3 coding DNA: TGTGCCAGCAGTGAAAACAGGGGGAACACTGAAGCTTTCTTT. Translating gives CASSENRGNTEAFF. This rearrangement joins TRBV6-1 to TRBJ1-1; 7 bases line up with TRBD1. In germline, CDR1 is MNHNS, CDR2 SASEGT. The CDR3 runs to 14 residues. V gave up 2 bases and J gave up 1 base; unmatched junction bases: 1.

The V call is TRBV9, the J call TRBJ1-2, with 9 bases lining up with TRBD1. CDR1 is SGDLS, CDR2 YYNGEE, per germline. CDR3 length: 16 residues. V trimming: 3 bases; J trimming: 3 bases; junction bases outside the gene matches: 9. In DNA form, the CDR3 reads TGTGCCAGCAGCGCCAATGCTGGACAGGGGCACTATGGCTACACCTTC. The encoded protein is CASSANAGQGHYGYTF.

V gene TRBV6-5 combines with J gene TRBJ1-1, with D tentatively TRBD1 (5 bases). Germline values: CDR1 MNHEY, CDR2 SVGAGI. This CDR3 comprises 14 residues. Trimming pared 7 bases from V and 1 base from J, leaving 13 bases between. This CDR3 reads CASNRQRGNTEAFF. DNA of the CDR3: TGTGCCAGCAACCGACAGAGGGGGAACACTGAAGCTTTCTTT.

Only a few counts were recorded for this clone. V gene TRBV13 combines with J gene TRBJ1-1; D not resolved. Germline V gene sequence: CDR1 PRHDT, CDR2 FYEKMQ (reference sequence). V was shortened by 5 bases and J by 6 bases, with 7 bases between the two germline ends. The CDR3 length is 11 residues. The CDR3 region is CASSPGSEAFF. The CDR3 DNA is TGTGCCAGCAGCCCCGGGTCTGAAGCTTTCTTT.

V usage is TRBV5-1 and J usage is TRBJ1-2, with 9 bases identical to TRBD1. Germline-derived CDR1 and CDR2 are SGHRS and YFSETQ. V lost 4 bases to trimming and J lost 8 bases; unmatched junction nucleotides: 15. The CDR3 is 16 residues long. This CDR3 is CASSPGTGPSVGGYTF. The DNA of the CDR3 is TGCGCCAGCAGCCCGGGGACAGGGCCATCTGTTGGGGGCTACACCTTC.

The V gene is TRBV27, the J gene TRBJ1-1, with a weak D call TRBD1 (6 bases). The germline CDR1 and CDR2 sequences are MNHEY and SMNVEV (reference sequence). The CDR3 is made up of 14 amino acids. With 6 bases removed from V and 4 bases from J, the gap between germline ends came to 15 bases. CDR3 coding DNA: TGTGCCAGCAGACCGACGGGGGGCGGCACTGAAGCTTTCTTT. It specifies CASRPTGGGTEAFF.

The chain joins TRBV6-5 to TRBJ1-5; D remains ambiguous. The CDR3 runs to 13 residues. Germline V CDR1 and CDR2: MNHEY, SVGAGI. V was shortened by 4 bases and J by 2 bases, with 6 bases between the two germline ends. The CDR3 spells CASSSGGNQPQHF. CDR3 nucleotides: TGTGCCAGCAGTTCGGGTGGCAATCAGCCCCAGCATTTT.

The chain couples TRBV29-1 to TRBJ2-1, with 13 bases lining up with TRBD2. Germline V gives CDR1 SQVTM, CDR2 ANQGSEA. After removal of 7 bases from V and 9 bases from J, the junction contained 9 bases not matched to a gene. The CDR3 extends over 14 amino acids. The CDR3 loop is CSAKTSGGYSEQFF. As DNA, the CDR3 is TGCAGCGCTAAGACTAGCGGGGGGTATAGTGAGCAGTTCTTC.

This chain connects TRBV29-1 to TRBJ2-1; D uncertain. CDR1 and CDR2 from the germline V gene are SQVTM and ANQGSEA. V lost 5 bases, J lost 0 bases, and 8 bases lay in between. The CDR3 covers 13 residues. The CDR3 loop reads CSVPASSYNEQFF. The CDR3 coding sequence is TGCAGCGTTCCCGCGAGCTCCTACAATGAGCAGTTCTTC.

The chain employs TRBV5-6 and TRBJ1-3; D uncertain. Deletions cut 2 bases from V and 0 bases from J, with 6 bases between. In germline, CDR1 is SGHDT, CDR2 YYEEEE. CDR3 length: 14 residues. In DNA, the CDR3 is TGTGCCAGCAGCTTCTCCGTCTCTGGAAACACCATATATTTT. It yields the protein CASSFSVSGNTIYF. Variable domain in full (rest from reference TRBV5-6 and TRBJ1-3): DAGVTQSPTHLIKTRGQQVTLRCSPKSGHDTVSWYQQALGQGPQFIFQYYEEEERQRGNFPDRFSGHQFPNYSSELNVNALLLGDSALYLCASSFSVSGNTIYFGEGSWLTVV.

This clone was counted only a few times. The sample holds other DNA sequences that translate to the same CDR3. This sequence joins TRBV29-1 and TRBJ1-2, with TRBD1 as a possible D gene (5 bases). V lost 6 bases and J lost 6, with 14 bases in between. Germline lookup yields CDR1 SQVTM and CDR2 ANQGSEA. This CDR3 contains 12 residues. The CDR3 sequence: CSVDSGLDGYTF. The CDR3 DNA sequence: TGCAGCGTGGACTCGGGACTGGATGGCTACACCTTC.

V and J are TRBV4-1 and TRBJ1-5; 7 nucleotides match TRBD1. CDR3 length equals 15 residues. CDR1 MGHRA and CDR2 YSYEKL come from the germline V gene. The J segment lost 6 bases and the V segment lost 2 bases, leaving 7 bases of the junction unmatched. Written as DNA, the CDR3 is TGCGCCAGCAGCCAACTAGACAGGGAGGGTCAGCCCCAGCATTTT. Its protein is CASSQLDREGQPQHF.

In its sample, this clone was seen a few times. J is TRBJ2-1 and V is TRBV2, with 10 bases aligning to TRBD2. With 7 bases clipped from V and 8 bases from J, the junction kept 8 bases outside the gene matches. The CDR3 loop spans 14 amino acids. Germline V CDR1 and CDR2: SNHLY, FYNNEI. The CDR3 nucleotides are TGTGCCAGCAACGAGCGGGGGGGCCTCCATGAGCAGTTCTTC. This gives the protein CASNERGGLHEQFF.

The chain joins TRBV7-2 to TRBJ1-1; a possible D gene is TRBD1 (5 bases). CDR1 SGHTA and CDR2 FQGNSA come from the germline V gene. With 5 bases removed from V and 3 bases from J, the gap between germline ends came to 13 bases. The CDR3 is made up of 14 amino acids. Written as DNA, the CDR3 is TGTGCCAGCAGCCTGGTACGGGGGGACACTGAAGCTTTCTTT. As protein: CASSLVRGDTEAFF.

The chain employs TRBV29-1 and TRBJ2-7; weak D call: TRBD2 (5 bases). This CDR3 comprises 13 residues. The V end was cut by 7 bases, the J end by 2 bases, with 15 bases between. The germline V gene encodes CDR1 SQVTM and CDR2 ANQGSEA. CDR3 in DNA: TGCAGCGCGACCCCGGACTCAGCCTACGAGCAGTACTTC. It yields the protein CSATPDSAYEQYF.

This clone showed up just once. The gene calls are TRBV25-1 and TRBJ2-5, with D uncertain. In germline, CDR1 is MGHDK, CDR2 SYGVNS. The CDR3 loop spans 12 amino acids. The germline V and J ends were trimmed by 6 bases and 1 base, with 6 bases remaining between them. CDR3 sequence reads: CASRGIQETQYF. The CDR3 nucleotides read TGTGCCAGCAGGGGCATCCAAGAGACCCAGTACTTC.

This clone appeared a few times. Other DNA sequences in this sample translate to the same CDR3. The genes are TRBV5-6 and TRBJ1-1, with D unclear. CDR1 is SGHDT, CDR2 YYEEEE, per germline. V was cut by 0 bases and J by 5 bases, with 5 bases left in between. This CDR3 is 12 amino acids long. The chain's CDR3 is CASSLGRTEAFF. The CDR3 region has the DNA TGTGCCAGCAGCTTGGGACGGACTGAAGCTTTCTTT.